Shown below are 16 T cell receptor beta chains from a single sample sequenced in a study of blood T cell repertoires in COVID-19. Produced via immunoSEQ multiplex PCR; TCRdb's table is partial and in-frame only. The profile covers a few hundred thousand clones, with roughly 86% appearing a single time and roughly 9.1% taken by the ten largest. The specimen was peripheral blood. The receptors derive from a man between 18 and 29 years old with active or convalescent COVID-19.

The chain joins TRBV19 to TRBJ1-1; 8 bases match TRBD1. This CDR3 has 13 amino acids. Germline CDR1 reads LNHDA; CDR2 reads SQIVND (reference sequence). The V and J ends lost 2 bases and 6 bases, in that order; junction bases with no gene match: 2. CDR3 sequence: CASSIQGASEAFF. The CDR3 nucleotides are TGTGCCAGTAGTATACAGGGGGCTTCTGAAGCTTTCTTT.

The J gene is TRBJ1-6, the V gene TRBV5-4; D gene uncertain. Germline V lookup: CDR1 SGHNT, CDR2 YYREEE (reference sequence). Trimming left V 1 base short and J 8 bases short, with 13 bases between. The CDR3 sequence is 15 residues long. The CDR3 region has the DNA TGTGCCAGCAGCTTGATGTCCCAGAGGTATTCACCCCTCCACTTT. It is translated as CASSLMSQRYSPLHF.

The genes are TRBV29-1 and TRBJ1-1; D uncertain. The ends were cut back, 4 bases at V and 5 bases at J, with 17 bases in the middle. This CDR3 is built from 14 residues. CDR1 and CDR2 from the germline V gene are SQVTM and ANQGSEA. The CDR3 DNA sequence: TGCAGCGTTGGAACCAACAGCGGATGGACTGAAGCTTTCTTT. It specifies CSVGTNSGWTEAFF.

J is TRBJ1-4 and V is TRBV19; 8 bases align to TRBD1. This CDR3 contains 16 residues. The J segment lost 4 bases and the V segment lost 3 bases, leaving 7 bases of the junction unmatched. Germline V lookup: CDR1 LNHDA, CDR2 SQIVND (reference sequence). Written as DNA, the CDR3 is TGTGCCAGTAGTATCTACAGGGGGTTTGATAATGAAAAACTGTTTTTT. This gives the protein CASSIYRGFDNEKLFF.

The genes are TRBV4-1 and TRBJ1-5, with 8 bases aligning to TRBD1. Germline V gives CDR1 MGHRA, CDR2 YSYEKL. Unmatched junction bases numbered 4, after V lost 4 bases and J lost 2 bases. The CDR3 totals 15 residues. CDR3 amino acids: CASSPQGAGNQPQHF. The CDR3 DNA is TGCGCCAGCAGCCCGCAGGGGGCCGGCAATCAGCCCCAGCATTTT.

The V gene is TRBV6-6, the J gene TRBJ1-1; 8 positions match TRBD1. V shed 5 bases, J shed 10 bases, and the junction held 12 bases outside the gene matches. CDR1 and CDR2 from the germline V gene are MNHNY and SVGAGI (reference sequence). The CDR3 consists of 14 residues. As DNA, the CDR3 is TGTGCCAGCAGTCGACAGGGGACGATGTTTAGAGCTTTCTTT. It translates to CASSRQGTMFRAFF.

The chain employs TRBV5-1 and TRBJ1-1; 10 bases are shared with TRBD1. The CDR3 has 15 amino acids. J gave up 0 bases and V 3 bases, and 2 bases lay outside the gene matches. The germline V gene has CDR1 SGHRS and CDR2 YFSETQ. For the CDR3, the DNA is TGCGCCAGCAGCTCGGGACAGGGGATGAACACTGAAGCTTTCTTT. Encoded protein: CASSSGQGMNTEAFF.

Here the CDR3 reads CASSYRDSSYEQYF. The CDR3 bases are TGTGCCAGCAGTTACAGGGACAGTTCCTACGAGCAGTACTTC. The genes are TRBV6-5 and TRBJ2-7; 7 bases are a match to TRBD1. Germline V gene data show CDR1 as MNHEY and CDR2 as SVGAGI. This CDR3 spans 14 amino acids. The J segment lost 1 base and the V segment lost 2 bases, leaving 2 bases of the junction unmatched.

This sequence joins TRBV4-1 and TRBJ2-5; D might be TRBD1 (6 bases). The CDR3 has 14 residues. Trimming took off 1 base at V and 2 bases at J, with 8 bases between the two ends. Germline lookup yields CDR1 MGHRA and CDR2 YSYEKL. CDR3 residues: CASSQGTAQETQYF. The CDR3 DNA reads TGCGCCAGCAGCCAAGGGACAGCGCAAGAGACCCAGTACTTC.

This clone appeared a single time. This rearrangement joins TRBV6-2 or TRBV6-3 to TRBJ2-5, with D possibly being TRBD2 (6 bases). CDR1 MNHEY and CDR2 SVGEGT come from the germline V gene. Trimming took 3 bases from V and 5 from J, leaving 19 bases between them. The CDR3 extends over 16 amino acids. CDR3: CASSYRRVEFFETQYF. The CDR3 DNA sequence: TGTGCCAGCAGTTATCGGAGGGTGGAGTTTTTCGAGACCCAGTACTTC.

This rearrangement joins TRBV24-1 to TRBJ1-2; a possible D gene is TRBD1 (5 bases). CDR3 length equals 17 residues. V was shortened by 8 bases and J by 0 bases, with 21 bases between the two germline ends. Germline values: CDR1 KGHDR, CDR2 SFDVKD. DNA for the CDR3: TGTGCCACCAATTTACCGGAGGGGCTATCCCCTAACTATGGCTACACCTTC. Translated, it gives CATNLPEGLSPNYGYTF.

This clone was seen only once. The gene calls are TRBV7-8 and TRBJ2-7, with D unclear. The V gene's germline CDR1 is SGHVS and CDR2 FQNEAQ. The germline V and J ends were trimmed by 6 bases and 2 bases, with 14 bases remaining between them. The CDR3 length is 14 residues. CDR3 DNA sequence: TGTGCCAGCAGTTCCGCGCGGCTAGCCTACGAGCAGTACTTC. This translates into CASSSARLAYEQYF.

V and J are TRBV6-5 and TRBJ1-1, with D possibly being TRBD1 (6 bases). V dropped 0 bases and J dropped 1 base, with 9 bases sitting between them. The CDR3 length is 15 residues. The germline V gene has CDR1 MNHEY and CDR2 SVGAGI. The CDR3 protein is CASSYSQGRNTEAFF. Here the CDR3 DNA reads TGTGCCAGCAGTTACTCACAGGGCCGGAACACTGAAGCTTTCTTT.

The chain uses TRBV6-5 and TRBJ1-5; 10 bases are a match to TRBD1. CDR1 is MNHEY and CDR2 is SVGAGI in the germline V gene. V shed 2 bases, J shed 2 bases, and the junction held 3 bases outside the gene matches. The CDR3 is 16 amino acids. The CDR3 bases are TGTGCCAGCAGTTACGGTGGACAGGGGGGCAATCAGCCCCAGCATTTT. The encoded protein is CASSYGGQGGNQPQHF.

The CDR3 spells CASSLGQGADEQYF. Here the CDR3 DNA reads TGTGCCAGCAGTTTAGGGCAGGGGGCAGACGAGCAGTACTTC. The chain combines TRBV27 with TRBJ2-7; the match to TRBD1 covers 8 bases. The CDR3 totals 14 residues. Germline lookup yields CDR1 MNHEY and CDR2 SMNVEV (reference sequence). J was trimmed by 5 bases and V by 2 bases; bases with no gene match: 5.

The V call is TRBV3-1 (or the pseudogene TRBV3-2), the J call TRBJ2-5; possibly TRBD2 for D (7 bases). The V end lost 4 bases, the J end lost 4 bases, and 13 bases lay between the germline ends. The length of the CDR3 is 14 residues. Germline V gene sequence: CDR1 LGHDT, CDR2 YNNKEL (reference sequence). CDR3 sequence: CASSLVGGGETQYF. CDR3 nucleotide sequence: TGTGCCAGCAGCCTCGTAGGGGGGGGAGAGACCCAGTACTTC.